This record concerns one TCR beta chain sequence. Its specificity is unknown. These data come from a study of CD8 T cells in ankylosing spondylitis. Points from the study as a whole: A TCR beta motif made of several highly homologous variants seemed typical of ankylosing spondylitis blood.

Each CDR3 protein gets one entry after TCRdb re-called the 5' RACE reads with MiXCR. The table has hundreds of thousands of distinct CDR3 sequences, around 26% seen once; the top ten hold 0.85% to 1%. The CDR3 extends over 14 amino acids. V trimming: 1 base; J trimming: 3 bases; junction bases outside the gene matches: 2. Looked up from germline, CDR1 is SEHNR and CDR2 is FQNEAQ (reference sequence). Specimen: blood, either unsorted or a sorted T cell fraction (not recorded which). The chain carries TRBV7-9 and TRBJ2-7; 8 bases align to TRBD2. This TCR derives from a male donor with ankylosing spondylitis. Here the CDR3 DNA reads TGTGCCAGCAGCTTAGAGGGGACTAGCTACGAGCAGTACTTC. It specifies CASSLEGTSYEQYF.